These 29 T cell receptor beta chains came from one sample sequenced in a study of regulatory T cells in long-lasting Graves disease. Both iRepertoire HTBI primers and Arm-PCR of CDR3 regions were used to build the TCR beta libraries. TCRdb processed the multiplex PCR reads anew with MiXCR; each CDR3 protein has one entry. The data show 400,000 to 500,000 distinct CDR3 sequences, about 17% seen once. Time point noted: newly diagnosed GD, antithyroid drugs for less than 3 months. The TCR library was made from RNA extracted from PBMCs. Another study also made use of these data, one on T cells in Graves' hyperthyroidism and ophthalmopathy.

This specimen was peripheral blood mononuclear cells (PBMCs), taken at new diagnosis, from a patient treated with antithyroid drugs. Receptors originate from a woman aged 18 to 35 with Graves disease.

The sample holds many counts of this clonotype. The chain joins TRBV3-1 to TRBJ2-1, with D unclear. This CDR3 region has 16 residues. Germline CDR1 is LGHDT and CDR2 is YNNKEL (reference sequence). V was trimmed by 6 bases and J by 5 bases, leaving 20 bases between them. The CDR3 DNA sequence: TGTGCCAGCAGGGCACTCCAGCCGAAGGGAAACAATGAGCAGTTCTTC. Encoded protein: CASRALQPKGNNEQFF.

The CDR3: CASSSLRRLTSNTGELFF. CDR3 nucleotides: TGTGCCAGCAGTTCCTTGAGGCGGCTGACCTCGAACACCGGGGAGCTGTTTTTT. This chain uses TRBV6-9 with TRBJ2-2; D call uncertain. Trimming stripped 4 bases from V and 0 bases from J, with 18 bases between. The germline V gene has CDR1 MNHGY and CDR2 SVAAGI. This CDR3 has 18 amino acids.

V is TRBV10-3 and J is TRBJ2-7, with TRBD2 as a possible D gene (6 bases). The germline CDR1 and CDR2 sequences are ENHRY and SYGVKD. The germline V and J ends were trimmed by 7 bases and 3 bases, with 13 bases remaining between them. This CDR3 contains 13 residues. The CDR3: CAIKASENYEQYF. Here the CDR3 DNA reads TGTGCCATCAAGGCTAGCGAGAACTACGAGCAGTACTTC.

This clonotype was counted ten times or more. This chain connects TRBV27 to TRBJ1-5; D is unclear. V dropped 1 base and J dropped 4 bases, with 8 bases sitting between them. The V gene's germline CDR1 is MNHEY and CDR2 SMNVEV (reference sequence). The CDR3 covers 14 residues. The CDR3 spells CASSLWAGNQPQHF. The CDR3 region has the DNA TGTGCCAGCAGTTTATGGGCTGGGAATCAGCCCCAGCATTTT.

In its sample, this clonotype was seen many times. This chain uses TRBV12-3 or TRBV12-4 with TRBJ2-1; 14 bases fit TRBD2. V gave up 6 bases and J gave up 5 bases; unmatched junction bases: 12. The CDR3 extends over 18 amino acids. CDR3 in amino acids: CASRNRPGLAGADNEQFF. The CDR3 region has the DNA TGTGCCAGCAGGAATCGGCCGGGACTAGCGGGAGCGGACAATGAGCAGTTCTTC.

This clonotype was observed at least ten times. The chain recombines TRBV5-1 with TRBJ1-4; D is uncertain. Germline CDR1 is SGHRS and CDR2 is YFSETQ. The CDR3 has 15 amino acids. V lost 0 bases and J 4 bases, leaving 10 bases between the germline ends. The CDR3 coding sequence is TGCGCCAGCAGCTTGGAAGGAAGGAATAATGAAAAACTGTTTTTT. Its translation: CASSLEGRNNEKLFF.

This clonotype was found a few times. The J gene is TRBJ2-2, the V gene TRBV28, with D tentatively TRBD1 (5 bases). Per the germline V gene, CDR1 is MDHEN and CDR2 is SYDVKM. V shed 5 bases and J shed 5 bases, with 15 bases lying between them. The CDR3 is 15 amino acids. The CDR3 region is CASSSQGLWTGELFF. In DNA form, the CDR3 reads TGTGCCAGCAGTAGTCAGGGCCTCTGGACCGGGGAGCTGTTTTTT. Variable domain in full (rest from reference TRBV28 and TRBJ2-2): DVKVTQSSRYLVKRTGEKVFLECVQDMDHENMFWYRQDPGLGLRLIYFSYDVKMKEKGDIPEGYSVSREKKERFSLILESASTNQTSMYLCASSSQGLWTGELFFGEGSRLTVL.

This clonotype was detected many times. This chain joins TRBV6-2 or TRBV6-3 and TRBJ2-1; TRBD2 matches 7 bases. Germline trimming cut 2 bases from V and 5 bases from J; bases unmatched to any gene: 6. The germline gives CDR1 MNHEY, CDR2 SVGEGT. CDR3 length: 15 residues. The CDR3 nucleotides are TGTGCCAGCAGTTACGACTACCGGGAGGACAATGAGCAGTTCTTC. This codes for CASSYDYREDNEQFF.

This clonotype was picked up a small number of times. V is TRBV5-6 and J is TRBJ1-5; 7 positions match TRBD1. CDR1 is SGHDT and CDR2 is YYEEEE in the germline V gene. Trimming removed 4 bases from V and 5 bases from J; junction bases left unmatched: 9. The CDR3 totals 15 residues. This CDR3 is CASSVTGWEDQPQHF. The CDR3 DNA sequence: TGTGCCAGCAGCGTGACAGGGTGGGAGGATCAGCCCCAGCATTTT.

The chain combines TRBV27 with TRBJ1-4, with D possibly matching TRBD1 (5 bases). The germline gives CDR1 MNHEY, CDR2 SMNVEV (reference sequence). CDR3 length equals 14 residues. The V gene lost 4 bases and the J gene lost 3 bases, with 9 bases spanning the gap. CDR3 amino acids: CASSSRVANEKLFF. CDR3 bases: TGTGCCAGCAGTTCCAGGGTTGCTAATGAAAAACTGTTTTTT.

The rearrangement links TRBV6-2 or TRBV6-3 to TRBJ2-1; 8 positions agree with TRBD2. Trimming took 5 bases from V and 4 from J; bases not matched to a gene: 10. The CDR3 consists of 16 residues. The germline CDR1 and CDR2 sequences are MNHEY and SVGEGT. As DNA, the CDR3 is TGTGCCAGCAGTGCCGAACTAGCGGTTCCGTACAATGAGCAGTTCTTC. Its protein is CASSAELAVPYNEQFF.

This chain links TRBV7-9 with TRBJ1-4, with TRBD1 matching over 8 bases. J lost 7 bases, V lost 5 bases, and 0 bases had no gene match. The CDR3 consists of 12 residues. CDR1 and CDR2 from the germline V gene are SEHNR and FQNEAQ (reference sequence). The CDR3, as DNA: TGTGCCAGCAGCACAGGGGGTGAAAAACTGTTTTTT. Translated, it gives CASSTGGEKLFF. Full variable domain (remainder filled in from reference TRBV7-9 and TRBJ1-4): DTGVSQNPRHKITKRGQNVTFRCDPISEHNRLYWYRQTLGQGPEFLTYFQNEAQLEKSRLLSDRFSAERPKGSFSTLEIQRTEQGDSAMYLCASSTGGEKLFFGSGTQLSVL.

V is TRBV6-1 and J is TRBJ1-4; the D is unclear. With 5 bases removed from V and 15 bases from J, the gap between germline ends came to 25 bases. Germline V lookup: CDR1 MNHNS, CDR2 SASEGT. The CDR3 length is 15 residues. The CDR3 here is CASSIDSAGGRVVFF. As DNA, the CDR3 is TGTGCCAGCAGTATTGACTCGGCGGGCGGTCGAGTGGTGTTTTTT.

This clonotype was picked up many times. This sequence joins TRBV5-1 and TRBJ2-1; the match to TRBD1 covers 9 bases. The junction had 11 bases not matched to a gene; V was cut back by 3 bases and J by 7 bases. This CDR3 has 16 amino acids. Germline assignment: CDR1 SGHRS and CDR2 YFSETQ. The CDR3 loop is CASSYLRTGAGNEQFF. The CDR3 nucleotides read TGCGCCAGCAGCTACCTCCGGACAGGGGCGGGAAATGAGCAGTTCTTC. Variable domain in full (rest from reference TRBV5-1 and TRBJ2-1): KAGVTQTPRYLIKTRGQQVTLSCSPISGHRSVSWYQQTPGQGLQFLFEYFSETQRNKGNFPGRFSGRQFSNSRSEMNVSTLELGDSALYLCASSYLRTGAGNEQFFGPGTRLTVL.

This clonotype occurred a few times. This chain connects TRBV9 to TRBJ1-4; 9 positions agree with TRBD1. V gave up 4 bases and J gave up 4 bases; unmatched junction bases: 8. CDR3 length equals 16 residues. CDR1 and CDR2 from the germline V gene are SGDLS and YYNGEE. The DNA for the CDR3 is TGTGCCAGCAGCTCGACAGGGGGACAGTTTAATGAAAAACTGTTTTTT. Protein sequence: CASSSTGGQFNEKLFF.

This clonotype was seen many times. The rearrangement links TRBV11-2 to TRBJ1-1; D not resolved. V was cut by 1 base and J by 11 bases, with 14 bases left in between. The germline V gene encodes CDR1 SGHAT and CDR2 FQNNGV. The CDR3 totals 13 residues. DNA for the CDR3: TGTGCCAGCAGCTTAGGGACGACCGGAGCCGCTTTCTTT. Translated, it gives CASSLGTTGAAFF.

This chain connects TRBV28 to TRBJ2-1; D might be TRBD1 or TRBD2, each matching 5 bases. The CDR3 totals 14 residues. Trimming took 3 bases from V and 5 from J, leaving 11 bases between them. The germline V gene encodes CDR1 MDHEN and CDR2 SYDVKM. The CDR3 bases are TGTGCCAGCAGTTTCGAGGGGTCCAACAATGAGCAGTTCTTC. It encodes CASSFEGSNNEQFF.

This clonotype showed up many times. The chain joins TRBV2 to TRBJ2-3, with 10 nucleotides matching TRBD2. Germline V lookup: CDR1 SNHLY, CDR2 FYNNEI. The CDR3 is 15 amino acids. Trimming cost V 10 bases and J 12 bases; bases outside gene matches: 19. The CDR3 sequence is CATSELAGSTSGQYF. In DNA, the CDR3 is TGTGCCACCTCCGAACTAGCGGGATCGACATCGGGCCAGTATTTT. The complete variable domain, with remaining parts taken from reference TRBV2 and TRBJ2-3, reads EPEVTQTPSHQVTQMGQEVILRCVPISNHLYFYWYRQILGQKVEFLVSFYNNEISEKSEIFDDQFSVERPDGSNFTLKIRSTKLEDSAMYFCATSELAGSTSGQYFGPGTRLTVL.

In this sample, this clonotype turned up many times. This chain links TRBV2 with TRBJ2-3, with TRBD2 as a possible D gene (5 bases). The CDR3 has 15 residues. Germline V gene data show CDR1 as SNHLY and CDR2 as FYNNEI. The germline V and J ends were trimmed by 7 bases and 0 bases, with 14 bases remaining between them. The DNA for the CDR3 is TGTGCCAGCATTGGACTCAAACTAAGCACAGATACGCAGTATTTT. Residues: CASIGLKLSTDTQYF.

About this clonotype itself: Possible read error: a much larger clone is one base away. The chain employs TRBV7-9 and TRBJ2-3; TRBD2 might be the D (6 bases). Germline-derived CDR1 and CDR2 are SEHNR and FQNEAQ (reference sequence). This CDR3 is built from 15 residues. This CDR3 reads CASSFSGTSTDTRYF. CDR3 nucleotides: TGTGCCAGCAGCTTTAGCGGAACTAGCACAGATACGCGGTATTTT.

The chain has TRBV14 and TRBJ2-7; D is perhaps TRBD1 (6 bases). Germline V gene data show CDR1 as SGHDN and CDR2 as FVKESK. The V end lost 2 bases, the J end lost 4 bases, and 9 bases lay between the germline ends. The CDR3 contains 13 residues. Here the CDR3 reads CASSQPGQYEQYF. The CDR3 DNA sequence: TGTGCCAGCAGCCAACCTGGACAGTACGAGCAGTACTTC.

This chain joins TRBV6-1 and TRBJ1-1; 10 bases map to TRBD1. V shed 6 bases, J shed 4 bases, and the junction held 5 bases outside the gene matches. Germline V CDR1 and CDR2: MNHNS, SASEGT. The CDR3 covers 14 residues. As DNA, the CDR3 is TGTGCCAGCAGGTCGACAGGGGGCTTCACTGAAGCTTTCTTT. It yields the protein CASRSTGGFTEAFF.

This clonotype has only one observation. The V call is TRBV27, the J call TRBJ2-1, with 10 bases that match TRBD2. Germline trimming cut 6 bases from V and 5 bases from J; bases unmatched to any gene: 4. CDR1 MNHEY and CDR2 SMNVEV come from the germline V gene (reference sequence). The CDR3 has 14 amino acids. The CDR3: CASRGLADNNEQFF. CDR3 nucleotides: TGTGCCAGCAGAGGACTAGCGGATAACAATGAGCAGTTCTTC.

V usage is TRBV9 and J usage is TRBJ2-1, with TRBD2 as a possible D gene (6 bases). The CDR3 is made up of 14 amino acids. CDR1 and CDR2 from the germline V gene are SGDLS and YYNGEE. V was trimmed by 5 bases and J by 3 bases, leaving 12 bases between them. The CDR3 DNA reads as TGTGCCAGCAGTATCGTGACTAGCTACAATGAGCAGTTCTTC. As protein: CASSIVTSYNEQFF.

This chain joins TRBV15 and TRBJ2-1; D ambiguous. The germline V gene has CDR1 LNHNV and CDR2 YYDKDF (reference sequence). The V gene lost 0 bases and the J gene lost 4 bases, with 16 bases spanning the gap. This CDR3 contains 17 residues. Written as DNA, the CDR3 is TGTGCCACCAGCAGAGAAATAGAGAGCGCCTTATACAATGAGCAGTTCTTC. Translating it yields CATSREIESALYNEQFF.

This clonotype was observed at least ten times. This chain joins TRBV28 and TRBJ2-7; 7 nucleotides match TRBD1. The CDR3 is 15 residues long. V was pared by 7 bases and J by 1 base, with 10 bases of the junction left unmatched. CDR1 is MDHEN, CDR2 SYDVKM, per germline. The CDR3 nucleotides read TGTGCCAGCAAGTCACAGGGGTCCCAATCCTACGAGCAGTACTTC. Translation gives CASKSQGSQSYEQYF.

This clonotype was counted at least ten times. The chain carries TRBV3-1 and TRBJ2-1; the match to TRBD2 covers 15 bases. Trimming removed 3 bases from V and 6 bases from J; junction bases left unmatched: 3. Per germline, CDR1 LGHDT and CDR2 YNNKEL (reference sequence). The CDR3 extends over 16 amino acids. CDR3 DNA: TGTGCCAGCAGCCACAGGACTAGCGGGAGGGCCAATGAGCAGTTCTTC. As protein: CASSHRTSGRANEQFF.

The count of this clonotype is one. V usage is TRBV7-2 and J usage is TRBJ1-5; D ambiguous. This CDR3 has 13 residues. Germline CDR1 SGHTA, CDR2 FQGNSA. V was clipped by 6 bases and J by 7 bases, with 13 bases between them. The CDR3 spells CASSLTRGQPQHF. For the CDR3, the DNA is TGTGCCAGCAGTTTGACCCGTGGACAGCCCCAGCATTTT. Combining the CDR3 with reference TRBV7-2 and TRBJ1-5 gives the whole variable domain GAGVSQSPSNKVTEKGKDVELRCDPISGHTALYWYRQSLGQGLEFLIYFQGNSAPDKSGLPSDRFSAERTGGSVSTLTIQRTQQEDSAVYLCASSLTRGQPQHFGDGTRLSIL.

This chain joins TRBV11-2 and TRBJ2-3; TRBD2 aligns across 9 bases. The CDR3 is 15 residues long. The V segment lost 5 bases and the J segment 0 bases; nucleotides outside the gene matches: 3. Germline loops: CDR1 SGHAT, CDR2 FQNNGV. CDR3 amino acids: CASSTSGLSTDTQYF. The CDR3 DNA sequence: TGTGCCAGCAGCACTAGCGGGCTTAGCACAGATACGCAGTATTTT.